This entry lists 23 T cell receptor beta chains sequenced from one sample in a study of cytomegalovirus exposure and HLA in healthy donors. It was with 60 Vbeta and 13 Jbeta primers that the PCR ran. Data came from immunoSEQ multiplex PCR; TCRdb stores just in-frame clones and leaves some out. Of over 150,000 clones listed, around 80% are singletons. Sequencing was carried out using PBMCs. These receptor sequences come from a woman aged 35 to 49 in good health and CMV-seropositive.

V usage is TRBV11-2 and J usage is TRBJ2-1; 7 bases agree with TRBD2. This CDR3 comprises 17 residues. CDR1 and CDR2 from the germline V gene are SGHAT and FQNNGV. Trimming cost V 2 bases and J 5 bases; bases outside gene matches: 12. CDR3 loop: CASSLHPGSGTHNEQFF. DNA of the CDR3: TGTGCCAGCAGCTTACACCCGGGGAGCGGGACTCACAATGAGCAGTTCTTC.

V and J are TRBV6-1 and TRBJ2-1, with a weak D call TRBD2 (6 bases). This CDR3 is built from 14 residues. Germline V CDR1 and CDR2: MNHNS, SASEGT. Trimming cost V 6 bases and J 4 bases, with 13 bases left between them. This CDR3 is CASRVRAGYNEQFF. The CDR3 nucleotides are TGTGCCAGCAGGGTTAGGGCGGGGTACAATGAGCAGTTCTTC.

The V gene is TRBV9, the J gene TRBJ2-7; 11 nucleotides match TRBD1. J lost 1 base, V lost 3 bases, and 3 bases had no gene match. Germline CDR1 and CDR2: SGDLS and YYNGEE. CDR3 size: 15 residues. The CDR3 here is CASSAGTGGSYEQYF. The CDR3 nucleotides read TGTGCCAGCAGCGCCGGGACAGGGGGATCCTACGAGCAGTACTTC.

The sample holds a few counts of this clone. The CDR3 coding sequence is TGTGCCAGCAGCCAGAGGCCGGTTAGCTCCTACGAGCAGTACTTC. Residues: CASSQRPVSSYEQYF. This chain joins TRBV7-2 and TRBJ2-7; D is uncertain. The CDR3 has 15 amino acids. Trimming removed 5 bases from V and 0 bases from J, with 14 bases in between. Germline V gene data show CDR1 as SGHTA and CDR2 as FQGNSA.

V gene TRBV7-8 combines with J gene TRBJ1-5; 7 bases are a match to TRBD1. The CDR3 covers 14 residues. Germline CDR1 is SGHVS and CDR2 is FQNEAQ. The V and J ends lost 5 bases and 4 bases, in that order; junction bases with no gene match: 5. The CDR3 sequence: CASSPQGVNQPQHF. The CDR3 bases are TGTGCCAGCAGCCCTCAGGGGGTAAATCAGCCCCAGCATTTT.

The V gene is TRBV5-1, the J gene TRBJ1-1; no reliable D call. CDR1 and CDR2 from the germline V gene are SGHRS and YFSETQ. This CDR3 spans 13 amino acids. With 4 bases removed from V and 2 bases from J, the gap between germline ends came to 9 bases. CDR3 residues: CASSAGANTEAFF. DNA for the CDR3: TGCGCCAGCAGCGCGGGCGCAAACACTGAAGCTTTCTTT.

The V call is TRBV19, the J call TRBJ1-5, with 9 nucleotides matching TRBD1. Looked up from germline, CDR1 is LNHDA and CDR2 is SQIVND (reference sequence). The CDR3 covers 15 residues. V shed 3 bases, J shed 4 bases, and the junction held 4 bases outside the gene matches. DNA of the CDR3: TGTGCCAGTAGTATTTGGGGACAGGGAAATCAGCCCCAGCATTTT. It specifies CASSIWGQGNQPQHF.

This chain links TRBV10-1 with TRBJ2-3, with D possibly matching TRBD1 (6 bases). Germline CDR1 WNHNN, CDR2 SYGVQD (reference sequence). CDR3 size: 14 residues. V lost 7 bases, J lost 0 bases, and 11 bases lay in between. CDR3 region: CASNRDRSTDTQYF. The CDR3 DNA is TGCGCCAGCAATAGAGACAGGAGCACAGATACGCAGTATTTT.

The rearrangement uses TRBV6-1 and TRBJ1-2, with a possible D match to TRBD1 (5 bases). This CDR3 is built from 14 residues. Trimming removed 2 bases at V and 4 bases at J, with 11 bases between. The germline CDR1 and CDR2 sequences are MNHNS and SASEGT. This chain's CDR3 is CASSESAGPYGYTF. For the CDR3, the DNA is TGTGCCAGCAGTGAAAGTGCAGGGCCCTATGGCTACACCTTC.

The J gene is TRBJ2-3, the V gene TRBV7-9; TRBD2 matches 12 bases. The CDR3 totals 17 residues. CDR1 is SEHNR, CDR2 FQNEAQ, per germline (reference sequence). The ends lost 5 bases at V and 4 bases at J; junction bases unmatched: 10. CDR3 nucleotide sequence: TGTGCCAGCAGCCGGACTAGCGGGGCTCTCGGAGCAGATACGCAGTATTTT. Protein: CASSRTSGALGADTQYF. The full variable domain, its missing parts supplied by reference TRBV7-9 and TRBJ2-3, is DTGVSQNPRHKITKRGQNVTFRCDPISEHNRLYWYRQTLGQGPEFLTYFQNEAQLEKSRLLSDRFSAERPKGSFSTLEIQRTEQGDSAMYLCASSRTSGALGADTQYFGPGTRLTVL.

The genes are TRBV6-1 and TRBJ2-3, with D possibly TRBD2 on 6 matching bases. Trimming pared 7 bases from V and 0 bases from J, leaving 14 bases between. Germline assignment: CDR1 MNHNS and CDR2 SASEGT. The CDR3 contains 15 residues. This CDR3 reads CASMGLQPSTDTQYF. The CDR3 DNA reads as TGTGCCAGCATGGGACTCCAGCCTAGCACAGATACGCAGTATTTT.

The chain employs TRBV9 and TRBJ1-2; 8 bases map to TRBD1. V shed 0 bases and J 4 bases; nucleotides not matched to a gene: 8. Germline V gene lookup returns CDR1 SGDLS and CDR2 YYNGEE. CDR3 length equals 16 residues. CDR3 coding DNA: TGTGCCAGCAGCGTAGATGCAGGGGGCGCGGTCTATGGCTACACCTTC. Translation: CASSVDAGGAVYGYTF.

The CDR3 nucleotides are TGTGCCAGCAGTTCGCTCGGTATAGTCTACGAGCAGTACTTC. It encodes CASSSLGIVYEQYF. V usage is TRBV27 and J usage is TRBJ2-7; D gene unclear. The ends were cut back, 4 bases at V and 3 bases at J, with 13 bases in the middle. The length of the CDR3 is 14 residues. Germline CDR1 is MNHEY and CDR2 is SMNVEV (reference sequence).

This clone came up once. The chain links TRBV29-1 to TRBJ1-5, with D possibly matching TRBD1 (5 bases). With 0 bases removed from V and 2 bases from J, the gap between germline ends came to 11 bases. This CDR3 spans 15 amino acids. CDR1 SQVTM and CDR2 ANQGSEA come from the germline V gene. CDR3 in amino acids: CSVEEGGGGNQPQHF. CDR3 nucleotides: TGCAGCGTTGAAGAGGGGGGGGGAGGCAATCAGCCCCAGCATTTT.

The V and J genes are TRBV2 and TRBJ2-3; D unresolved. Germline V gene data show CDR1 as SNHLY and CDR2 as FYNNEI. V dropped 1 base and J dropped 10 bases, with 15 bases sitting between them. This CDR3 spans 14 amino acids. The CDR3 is CASSEDLGVRAQYF. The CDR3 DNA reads TGTGCCAGCAGTGAAGACCTCGGTGTGCGCGCGCAGTATTTT.

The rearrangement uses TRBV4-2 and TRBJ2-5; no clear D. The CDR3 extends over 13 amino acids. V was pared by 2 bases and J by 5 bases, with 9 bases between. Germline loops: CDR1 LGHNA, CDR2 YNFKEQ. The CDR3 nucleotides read TGTGCCAGCAGCCAAACTCGATATGAGACCCAGTACTTC. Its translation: CASSQTRYETQYF.

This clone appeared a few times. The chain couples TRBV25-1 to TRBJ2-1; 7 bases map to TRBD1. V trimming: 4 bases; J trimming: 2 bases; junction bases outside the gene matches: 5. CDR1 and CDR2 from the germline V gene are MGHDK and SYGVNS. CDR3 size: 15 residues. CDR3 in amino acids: CASSGQGPPYNEQFF. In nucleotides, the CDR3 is TGTGCCAGCAGTGGACAGGGTCCCCCCTACAATGAGCAGTTCTTC.

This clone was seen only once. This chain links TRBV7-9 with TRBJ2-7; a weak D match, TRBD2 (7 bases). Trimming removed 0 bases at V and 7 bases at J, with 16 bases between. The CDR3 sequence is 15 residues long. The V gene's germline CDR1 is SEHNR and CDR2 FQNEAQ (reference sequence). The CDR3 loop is CASSLAGGLAGEQYF. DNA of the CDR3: TGTGCCAGCAGCTTAGCCGGGGGGCTGGCAGGAGAGCAGTACTTC.

The CDR3 nucleotides are TGTGCCAGCAGCTTAGGGCCACCGGGACTTAGGGACTACAATGAGCAGTTCTTC. It translates to CASSLGPPGLRDYNEQFF. The rearrangement uses TRBV7-2 and TRBJ2-1; a possible D gene is TRBD2 (6 bases). The CDR3 is made up of 18 amino acids. With 1 base removed from V and 3 bases from J, the gap between germline ends came to 19 bases. Germline assignment: CDR1 SGHTA and CDR2 FQGNSA. The complete variable domain, with remaining parts taken from reference TRBV7-2 and TRBJ2-1, reads GAGVSQSPSNKVTEKGKDVELRCDPISGHTALYWYRQSLGQGLEFLIYFQGNSAPDKSGLPSDRFSAERTGGSVSTLTIQRTQQEDSAVYLCASSLGPPGLRDYNEQFFGPGTRLTVL.

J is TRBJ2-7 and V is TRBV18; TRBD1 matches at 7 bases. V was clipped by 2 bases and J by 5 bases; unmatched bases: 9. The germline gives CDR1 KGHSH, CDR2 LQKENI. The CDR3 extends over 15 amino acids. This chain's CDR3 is CASSPYSGGNDEQYF. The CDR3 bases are TGTGCCAGCTCACCATATTCAGGGGGAAACGACGAGCAGTACTTC.

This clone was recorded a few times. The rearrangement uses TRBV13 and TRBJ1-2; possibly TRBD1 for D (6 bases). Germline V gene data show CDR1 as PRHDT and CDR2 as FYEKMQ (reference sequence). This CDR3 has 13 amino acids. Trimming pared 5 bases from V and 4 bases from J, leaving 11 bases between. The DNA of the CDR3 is TGTGCCAGCAGCCGGGGGGCAGCCTATGGCTACACCTTC. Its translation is CASSRGAAYGYTF. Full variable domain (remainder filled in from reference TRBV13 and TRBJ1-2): AAGVIQSPRHLIKEKRETATLKCYPIPRHDTVYWYQQGPGQDPQFLISFYEKMQSDKGSIPDRFSAQQFSDYHSELNMSSLELGDSALYFCASSRGAAYGYTFGSGTRLTVV.

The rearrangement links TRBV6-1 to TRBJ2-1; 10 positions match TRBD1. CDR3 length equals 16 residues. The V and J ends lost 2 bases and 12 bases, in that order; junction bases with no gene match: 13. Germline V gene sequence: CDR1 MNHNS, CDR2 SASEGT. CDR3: CASSEWFGTGDVGQFF. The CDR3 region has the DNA TGTGCCAGCAGTGAATGGTTTGGGACAGGGGACGTTGGGCAGTTCTTC.

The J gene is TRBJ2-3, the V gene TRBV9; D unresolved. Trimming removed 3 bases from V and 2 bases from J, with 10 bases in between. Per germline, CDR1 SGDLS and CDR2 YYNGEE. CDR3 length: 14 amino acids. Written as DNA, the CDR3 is TGTGCCAGCAGCGGAAGCACTAACACAGATACGCAGTATTTT. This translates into CASSGSTNTDTQYF. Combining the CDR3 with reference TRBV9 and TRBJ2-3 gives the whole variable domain DSGVTQTPKHLITATGQRVTLRCSPRSGDLSVYWYQQSLDQGLQFLIQYYNGEERAKGNILERFSAQQFPDLHSELNLSSLELGDSALYFCASSGSTNTDTQYFGPGTRLTVL.